This T cell receptor (beta chain) was recorded in a study of OX40 agonist ivuxolimab in advanced cancers. Looking at the study overall: Ivuxolimab, which targeted the costimulatory receptor OX40 (CD134), was an agonistic, fully human IgG2 monoclonal antibody. Partial responses occurred in three dose-escalation patients, of whom one had hepatocellular carcinoma and two had cutaneous melanoma. Intravenous ivuxolimab was administered to patients every 2 weeks at six dose levels: 0.01, 0.1, 0.3, 1.5, 3 and 10 mg/kg. In the dose-escalation cohort, 75% to 85% of patients were male, and the mean age was 60 years with a range of roughly 20 to 79. The monotherapy dose-escalation portion (N ≈ 52 patients) of the phase I ivuxolimab trial is reported in the paper. Of the roughly 53 patients in dose escalation, 19 had hepatocellular carcinoma, about 15 had melanoma, 9 had renal cell carcinoma and 9 had head and neck cancer. Prior anti-PD-1, anti-PD-L1 or anti-CTLA-4 therapy was permitted, and checkpoint inhibitors had been received by less than 45% of dose-escalation patients. Peripheral TCRbeta sequencing was intended to test whether TCR sequence diversity was altered and clonal T-cell expansion was caused by ivuxolimab. The paper's findings and limits, for the study overall: Low levels of normalized T-cell clonal expansion were also seen in some nonresponding patients. At doses of 0.1 to 3.0 mg/kg, clonal expansion of both CD4+ and CD8+ T cells in blood was seen between baseline and week 6. On average, CD8+ T cells showed more expanded clones than CD4+ T cells after ivuxolimab. The antigen specificity of the peripheral T cells that underwent clonal expansion was not determined. Partial responders in the 0.1-3.0 mg/kg groups had among the lowest normalized peripheral clonal expansion, especially among CD8+ T cells.

The trial excluded patients who had a history of autoimmune disease or who were on systemic immunosuppression. In every dose cohort, peripheral blood was drawn for TCR sequencing at baseline, cycle 4 day 1, and cycle 7 day 1. Samples came from an open-label, multicenter, first-in-human phase I dose-escalation trial of ivuxolimab. Adults with locally advanced or metastatic melanoma, renal cell carcinoma, hepatocellular carcinoma or head and neck squamous cell carcinoma were enrolled in the trial. Before TCR sequencing, CD4+ and CD8+ T cells were separately sorted from peripheral blood. Genomic DNA was isolated from the sorted cells so that the TCRbeta CDR3 region could be sequenced. The immunoSEQ Assay was used for sequencing of TCRbeta CDR3 regions. TCRdb obtained this table from immuneACCESS and retained in-frame rearrangements with V and J assigned. These tables miss some clones; where compared with another copy, unresolved V genes account for less than half of the shortfall, and the remainder is unexplained. Here the sample has tens of thousands of clones; 85% to 90% occur a single time. The ten largest account for approximately 10% of the sample.

Counted from cysteine to phenylalanine, this CDR3 has 15 amino acids. Only the CDR3 DNA is retained, 45 bases long and in frame from the first base. CDR1 is given as SGDLS and CDR2 as YYNGEE, both from the germline V gene. From V the trimming removes 1 base and from J it removes 10 bases, while the gene matches leave 10 bases of the junction unaccounted for. Regarding this clone: Its antigen remains undetermined. No base-level quality is on record; no much larger clone is a single base apart.

This specimen was CD4+ or CD8+ T cells sorted from blood, taken in a trial of the OX40 agonist ivuxolimab. The receptor was isolated from an adult with an advanced solid tumor such as melanoma, head and neck, liver or kidney cancer. The chain couples TRBV9 to TRBJ2-1, and 8 bases in between align with TRBD2. The DNA sequence is as follows: TGTGCCAGCAGCGTATGGAGTAGCGGGACCCAGGAGCAGTTCTTC. This yields the protein CASSVWSSGTQEQFF.